This entry is about one T cell receptor beta chain. Its specificity is not known. Only in-frame clones appear in the TCRdb table, and some are missing; sequencing was by immunoSEQ multiplex PCR. The sample comprises fewer than 50,000 clones, 92% of which are singletons, and roughly 9.8% rests with the top ten. This sample stems from a study of OX40 agonist ivuxolimab in advanced cancers. Study information: Ivuxolimab doses were 0.01, 0.1, 0.3, 1.5, 3 or 10 mg/kg every 2 weeks. The dose-escalation cohort was approximately 80% male, with a mean age of around 60 years, ranging about 23 to 90. The study's findings and limits: By week 6 at 0.1 to 3.0 mg/kg, blood CD4+ and CD8+ T cells had expanded clonally.

Samples of blood were obtained at baseline, on cycle 4 day 1, and on cycle 7 day 1. This CDR3 has 14 amino acids. V lost 3 bases, J lost 5 bases, and 13 bases lay in between. The germline CDR1 and CDR2 sequences are SGHTA and FQGNSA. This TCR came from an adult with an advanced solid tumor such as melanoma, head and neck, liver or kidney cancer. The J gene is TRBJ1-1, the V gene TRBV7-2; D not resolved. Sample: CD4+ or CD8+ T cells sorted from blood, taken in a trial of the OX40 agonist ivuxolimab. CDR3 sequence reads: CASSFPVVGTEAFF. CDR3 DNA: TGTGCCAGCAGCTTCCCGGTGGTCGGAACTGAAGCTTTCTTT.